This record concerns one T cell receptor beta chain sequence. No antigen is known for it. The data belong to a study of shared clonotypes between healthy human individuals. Sequenced by immunoSEQ multiplex PCR; TCRdb stores in-frame clones only, minus some. This table holds more than 2 million clones, over 85% found once. The study's findings and limits: Clonotypes shared by all four sorted-subset donors had higher generation probabilities than non-shared clonotypes. Larger richness was generally estimated for naive than memory subsets. Few donors limited the genetic and exposure-history diversity represented.

The CDR3 contains 13 residues. Looked up from germline, CDR1 is SGHRS and CDR2 is YFSETQ. Trimming shortened V by 4 bases and J by 5 bases, and 9 bases separated the two germline ends. Naive CD8 cells were CD45RO-negative, positively selected for CCR7, excluding terminally differentiated effector memory CD45RA+ cells. The source material was naive CD8+ T cells from PBMCs. The chain links TRBV5-1 to TRBJ1-4; the D is unclear. This TCR was sampled from a man aged 18 to 29 in good health. Some clones in this sample may be carry-over from other donors' samples. DNA for the CDR3: TGCGCCAGCAGCCAAGGGCGAAATGAAAAACTGTTTTTT. It is translated as CASSQGRNEKLFF.